Listed below are T cell receptor beta chains from one sample, sequenced in a study of blood T cell repertoires in COVID-19. Repertoires were generated with immunoSEQ multiplex PCR, while TCRdb's copy carries only in-frame clones and drops some. The sample lists 85,000 to 95,000 clones, approximately 89% occurring once. The specimen sequenced was peripheral blood. These receptors originate from a human donor with acute or convalescent COVID-19. The donor label of this sample is uncertain. CDR3s include the opening cysteine and the closing phenylalanine or tryptophan. A D gene is named only where the DNA matches it firmly. Size is stated for part of the rows, as once, few or many counts, or as a class when the clone is expanded.

>TRBV9|TRBJ2-1|TRBD2|-
CASSPRLAGTYNEQFF
TGTGCCAGCAGCCCCCGACTAGCTGGTACTTACAATGAGCAGTTCTTC
>TRBV30|TRBJ1-3|-|-
CAWSVAGPGNTIYF
TGTGCCTGGAGTGTGGCAGGGCCTGGAAACACCATATATTTT
>TRBV7-8|TRBJ1-1|-|-
CASSLLPLNTEAFF
TGTGCCAGCAGCTTACTCCCCCTGAACACTGAAGCTTTCTTT
>TRBV10-3|TRBJ1-5|TRBD1|-
CAISESGQSNQPQHF
TGTGCCATCAGTGAGTCGGGACAGTCGAATCAGCCCCAGCATTTT
>TRBV7-2|TRBJ2-3|TRBD2|-
CASSQTSGVTDTQYF
TGTGCCAGCAGCCAGACTAGCGGGGTTACAGATACGCAGTATTTT
>TRBV2|TRBJ2-1|-|-
CATLVRLGSYNEQFF
TGTGCCACCTTAGTCAGGCTGGGCTCCTACAATGAGCAGTTCTTC
>TRBV5-4|TRBJ1-2|-|-
CASSRTRDTYGYTF
TGTGCCAGCAGCCGAACTCGGGACACCTATGGCTACACCTTC
>TRBV3-1/TRBV3-2|TRBJ1-1|TRBD1|-
CASSPYRGGSTEAFF
TGTGCCAGCAGCCCATACAGGGGAGGCAGCACTGAAGCTTTCTTT
>TRBV7-2|TRBJ1-2|TRBD1|once
CASSPPDRGGRYTF
TGTGCCAGCAGCCCGCCGGACAGGGGGGGACGCTACACCTTC
>TRBV6-2/TRBV6-3|TRBJ2-6|TRBD1|-
CASSFPGGTGANVLTF
TGTGCCAGCAGTTTTCCAGGGGGAACTGGGGCCAACGTCCTGACTTTC
>TRBV9|TRBJ1-3|-|-
CASSVAVRTPGNTIYF
TGTGCCAGCAGCGTAGCGGTCAGGACTCCTGGAAACACCATATATTTT
>TRBV7-2|TRBJ1-1|TRBD1|-
CASSSPRGQWSTEAFF
TGTGCCAGCAGCTCCCCTAGGGGGCAATGGAGCACTGAAGCTTTCTTT
>TRBV7-2|TRBJ1-2|TRBD1|few
CASSADRAGGYTF
TGTGCCAGCAGCGCCGACAGGGCTGGTGGCTACACCTTC
>TRBV28|TRBJ2-1|TRBD1|-
CASSGTGGPSYNEQFF
TGTGCCAGCAGTGGGACAGGGGGCCCCTCCTACAATGAGCAGTTCTTC
>TRBV28|TRBJ1-2|TRBD1|once
CAYMTAGDRGGKGYTF
TGTGCCTATATGACAGCGGGGGACAGGGGCGGAAAAGGCTACACCTTC
>TRBV9|TRBJ1-1|-|-
CASSVEQNTEAFF
TGTGCCAGCAGCGTAGAACAGAACACTGAAGCTTTCTTT
>TRBV28|TRBJ1-2|TRBD1|-
CASGGQVYGYTF
TGTGCCAGCGGGGGACAGGTCTATGGCTACACCTTC
>TRBV9|TRBJ1-1|-|-
CASSAGVMNTEAFF
TGTGCCAGCAGCGCCGGGGTCATGAACACTGAAGCTTTCTTT
>TRBV4-2|TRBJ1-1|TRBD1|-
CASSPDRGDEAFF
TGTGCCAGCAGCCCGGACAGGGGAGACGAAGCTTTCTTT
>TRBV18|TRBJ1-1|-|-
CASSPNELATMGQNTEAFF
TGTGCCAGCTCACCAAACGAGCTGGCCACCATGGGACAGAACACTGAAGCTTTCTTT
>TRBV19|TRBJ2-5|TRBD2|-
CASTAGGETQYF
TGTGCCAGTACGGCGGGGGGCGAGACCCAGTACTTC
>TRBV9|TRBJ1-5|-|-
CASSPSGGQPQHF
TGTGCCAGCAGCCCTAGCGGCGGACAGCCCCAGCATTTT